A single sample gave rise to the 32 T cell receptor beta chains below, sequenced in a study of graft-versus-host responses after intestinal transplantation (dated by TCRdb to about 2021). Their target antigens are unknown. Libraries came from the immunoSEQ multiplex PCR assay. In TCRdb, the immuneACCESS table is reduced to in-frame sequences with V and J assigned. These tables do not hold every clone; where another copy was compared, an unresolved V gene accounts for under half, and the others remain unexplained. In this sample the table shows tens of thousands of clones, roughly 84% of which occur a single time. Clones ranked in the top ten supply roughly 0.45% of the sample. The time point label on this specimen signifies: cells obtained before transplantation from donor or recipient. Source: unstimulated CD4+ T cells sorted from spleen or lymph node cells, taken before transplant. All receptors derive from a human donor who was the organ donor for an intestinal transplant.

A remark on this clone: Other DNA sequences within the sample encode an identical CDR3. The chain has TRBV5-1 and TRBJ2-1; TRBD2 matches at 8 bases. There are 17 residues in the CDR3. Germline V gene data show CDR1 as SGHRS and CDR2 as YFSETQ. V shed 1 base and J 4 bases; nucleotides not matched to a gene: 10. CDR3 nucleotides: TGCGCCAGCAGCTTGTATGGGCCAGCGGGGGCTTACAATGAGCAGTTCTTC. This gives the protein CASSLYGPAGAYNEQFF.

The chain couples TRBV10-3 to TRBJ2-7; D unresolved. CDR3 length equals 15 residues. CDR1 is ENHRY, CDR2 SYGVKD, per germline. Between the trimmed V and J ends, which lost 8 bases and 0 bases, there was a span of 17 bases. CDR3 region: CAISDTGLSSYEQYF. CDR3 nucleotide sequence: TGTGCCATCTCTGATACGGGCCTGAGCTCCTACGAGCAGTACTTC.

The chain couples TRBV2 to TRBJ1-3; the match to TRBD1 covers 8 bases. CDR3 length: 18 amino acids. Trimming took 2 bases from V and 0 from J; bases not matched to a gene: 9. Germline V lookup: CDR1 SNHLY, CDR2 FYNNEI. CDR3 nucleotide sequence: TGTGCCAGCAGTGAACGGGACAGGTCGAGGGGCTCTGGAAACACCATATATTTT. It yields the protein CASSERDRSRGSGNTIYF.

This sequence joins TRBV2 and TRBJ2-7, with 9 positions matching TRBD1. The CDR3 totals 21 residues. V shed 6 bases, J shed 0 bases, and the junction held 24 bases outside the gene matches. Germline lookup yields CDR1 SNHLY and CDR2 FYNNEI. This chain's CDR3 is CASSTGQGQAREGSSSYEQYF. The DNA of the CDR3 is TGTGCCAGCAGCACGGGACAGGGCCAGGCCAGGGAGGGATCGAGCTCCTACGAGCAGTACTTC.

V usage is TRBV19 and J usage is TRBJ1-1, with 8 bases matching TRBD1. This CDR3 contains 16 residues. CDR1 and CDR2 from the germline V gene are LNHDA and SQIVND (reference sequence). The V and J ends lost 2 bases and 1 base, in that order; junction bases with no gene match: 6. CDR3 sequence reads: CASSIRRDRQNTEAFF. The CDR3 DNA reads TGTGCCAGTAGTATACGGAGGGACAGGCAGAACACTGAAGCTTTCTTT.

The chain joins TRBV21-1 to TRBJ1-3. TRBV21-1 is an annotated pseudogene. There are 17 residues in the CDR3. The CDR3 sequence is CASRDCMLQHARNTIYF. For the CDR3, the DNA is TGTGCCAGCAGAGATTGTATGCTACAACACGCACGAAACACCATATATTTT.

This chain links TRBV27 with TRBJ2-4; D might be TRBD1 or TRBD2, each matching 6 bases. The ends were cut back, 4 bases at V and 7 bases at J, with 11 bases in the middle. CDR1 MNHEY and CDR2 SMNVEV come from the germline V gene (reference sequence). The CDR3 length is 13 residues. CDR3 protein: CASSSGASNIQYF. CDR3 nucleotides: TGTGCCAGCAGTTCGGGGGCTAGTAACATTCAGTACTTC.

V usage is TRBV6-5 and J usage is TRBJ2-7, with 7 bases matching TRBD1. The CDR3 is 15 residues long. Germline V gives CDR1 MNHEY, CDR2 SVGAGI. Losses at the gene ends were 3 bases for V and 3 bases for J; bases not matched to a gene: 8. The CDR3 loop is CASSYSTGAFYEQYF. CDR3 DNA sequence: TGTGCCAGCAGTTATTCAACAGGGGCCTTCTACGAGCAGTACTTC.

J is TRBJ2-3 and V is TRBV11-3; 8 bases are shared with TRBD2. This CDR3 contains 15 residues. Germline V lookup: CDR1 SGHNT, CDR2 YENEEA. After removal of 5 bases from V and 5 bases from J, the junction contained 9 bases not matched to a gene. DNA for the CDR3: TGTGCCAGCAGCCTTGGACTAGCCATGGGAGATACGCAGTATTTT. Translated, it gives CASSLGLAMGDTQYF.

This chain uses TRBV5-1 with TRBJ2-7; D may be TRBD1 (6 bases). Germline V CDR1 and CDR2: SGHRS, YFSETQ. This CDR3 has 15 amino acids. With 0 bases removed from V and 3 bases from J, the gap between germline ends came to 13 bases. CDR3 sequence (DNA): TGCGCCAGCAGCTTGGACAGGGAGTTTCGCTACGAGCAGTACTTC. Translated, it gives CASSLDREFRYEQYF.

CDR3 protein: CAWSVGRDQPQHF. In nucleotides, the CDR3 is TGTGCCTGGAGTGTCGGCCGCGATCAGCCCCAGCATTTT. The rearrangement uses TRBV30 and TRBJ1-5, with D uncertain. Between the trimmed V and J ends, which lost 0 bases and 5 bases, there was a span of 8 bases. Germline-derived CDR1 and CDR2 are GTSNPN and SVGIG (reference sequence). The length of the CDR3 is 13 residues.

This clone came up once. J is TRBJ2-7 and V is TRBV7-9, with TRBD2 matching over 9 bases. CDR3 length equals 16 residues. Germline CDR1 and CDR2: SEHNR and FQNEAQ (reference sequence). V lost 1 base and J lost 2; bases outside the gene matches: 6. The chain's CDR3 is CASSLVTRGRAYEQYF. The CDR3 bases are TGTGCCAGCAGCTTAGTCACTCGCGGGAGGGCCTACGAGCAGTACTTC.

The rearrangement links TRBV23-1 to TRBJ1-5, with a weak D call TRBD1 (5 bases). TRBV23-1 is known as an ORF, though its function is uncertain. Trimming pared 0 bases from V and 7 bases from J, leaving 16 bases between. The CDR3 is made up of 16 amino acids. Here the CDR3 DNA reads TGCGCCAGCAGTCAATCGGGAGGGTATGAGGGGCAGCCCCAGCATTTT. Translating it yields CASSQSGGYEGQPQHF.

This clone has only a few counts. CDR3 region: CASSTGVKASYNSPLHF. CDR3 coding DNA: TGTGCCAGCTCCACCGGAGTCAAGGCCTCCTATAATTCACCCCTCCACTTT. The chain has TRBV11-3 and TRBJ1-6; D remains unclear. Germline-derived CDR1 and CDR2 are SGHNT and YENEEA. The V gene lost 8 bases and the J gene lost 0 bases, with 17 bases spanning the gap. This CDR3 contains 17 residues.

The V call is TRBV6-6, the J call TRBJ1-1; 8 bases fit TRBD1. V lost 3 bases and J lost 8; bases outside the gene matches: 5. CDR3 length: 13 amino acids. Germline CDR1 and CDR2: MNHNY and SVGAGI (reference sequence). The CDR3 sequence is CASSYGWTGEAFF. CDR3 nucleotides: TGTGCCAGCAGTTATGGCTGGACAGGGGAAGCTTTCTTT.

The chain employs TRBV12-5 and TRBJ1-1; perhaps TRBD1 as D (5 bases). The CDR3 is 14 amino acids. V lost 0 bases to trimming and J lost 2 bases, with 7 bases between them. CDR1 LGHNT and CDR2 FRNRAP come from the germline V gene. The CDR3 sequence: CASGLVRDNTEAFF. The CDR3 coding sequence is TGTGCTAGTGGTTTGGTCCGGGACAACACTGAAGCTTTCTTT.

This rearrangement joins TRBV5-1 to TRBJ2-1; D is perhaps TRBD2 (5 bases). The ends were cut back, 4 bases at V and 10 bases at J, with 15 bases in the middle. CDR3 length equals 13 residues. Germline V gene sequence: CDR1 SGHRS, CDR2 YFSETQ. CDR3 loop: CASSPEGLREQFF. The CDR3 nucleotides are TGCGCCAGCAGCCCAGAGGGATTGCGGGAGCAGTTCTTC.

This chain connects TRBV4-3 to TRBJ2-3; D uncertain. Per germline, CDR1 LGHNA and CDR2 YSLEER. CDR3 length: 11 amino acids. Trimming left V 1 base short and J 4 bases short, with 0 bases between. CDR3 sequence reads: CASSQADTQYF. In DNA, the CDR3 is TGCGCCAGCAGCCAAGCAGATACGCAGTATTTT.

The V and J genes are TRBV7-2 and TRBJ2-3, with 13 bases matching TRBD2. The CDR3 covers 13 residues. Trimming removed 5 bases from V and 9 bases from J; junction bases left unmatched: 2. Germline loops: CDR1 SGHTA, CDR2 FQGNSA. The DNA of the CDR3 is TGTGCCAGCAGCGTGGGACTAGCGGGGACGCAGTATTTT. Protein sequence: CASSVGLAGTQYF.

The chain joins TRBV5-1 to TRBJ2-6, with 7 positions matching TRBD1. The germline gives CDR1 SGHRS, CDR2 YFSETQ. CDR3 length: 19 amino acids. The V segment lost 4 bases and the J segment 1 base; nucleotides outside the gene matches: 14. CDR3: CASSPATQGSPSGANVLTF. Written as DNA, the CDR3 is TGCGCCAGCAGCCCCGCCACACAGGGGTCCCCATCTGGGGCCAACGTCCTGACTTTC. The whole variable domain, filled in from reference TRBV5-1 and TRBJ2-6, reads KAGVTQTPRYLIKTRGQQVTLSCSPISGHRSVSWYQQTPGQGLQFLFEYFSETQRNKGNFPGRFSGRQFSNSRSEMNVSTLELGDSALYLCASSPATQGSPSGANVLTFGAGSRLTVL.

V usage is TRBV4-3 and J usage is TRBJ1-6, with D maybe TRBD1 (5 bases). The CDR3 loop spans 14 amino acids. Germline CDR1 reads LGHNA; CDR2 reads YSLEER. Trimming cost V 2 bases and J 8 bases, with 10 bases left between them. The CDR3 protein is CASSQNVGDSPLHF. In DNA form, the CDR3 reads TGCGCCAGCAGCCAAAACGTGGGGGATTCACCCCTCCACTTT.

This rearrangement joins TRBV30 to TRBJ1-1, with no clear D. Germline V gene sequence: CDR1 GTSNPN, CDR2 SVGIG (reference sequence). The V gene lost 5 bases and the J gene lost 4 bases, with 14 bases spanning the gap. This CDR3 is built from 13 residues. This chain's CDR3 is CAWCSGVGTEAFF. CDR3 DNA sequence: TGTGCCTGGTGCAGTGGGGTGGGCACTGAAGCTTTCTTT.

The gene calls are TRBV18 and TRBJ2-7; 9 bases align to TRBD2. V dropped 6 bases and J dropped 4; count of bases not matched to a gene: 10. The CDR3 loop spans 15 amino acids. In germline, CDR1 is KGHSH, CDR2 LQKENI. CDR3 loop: CASSPIAGEGYEQYF. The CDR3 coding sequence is TGTGCCAGCTCCCCGATAGCGGGAGAAGGTTACGAGCAGTACTTC.

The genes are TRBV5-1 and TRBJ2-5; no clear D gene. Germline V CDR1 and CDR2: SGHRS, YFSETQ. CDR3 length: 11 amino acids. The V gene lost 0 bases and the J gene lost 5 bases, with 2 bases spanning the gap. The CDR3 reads CASSLAETQYF. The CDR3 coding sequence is TGCGCCAGCAGCTTGGCCGAGACCCAGTACTTC.

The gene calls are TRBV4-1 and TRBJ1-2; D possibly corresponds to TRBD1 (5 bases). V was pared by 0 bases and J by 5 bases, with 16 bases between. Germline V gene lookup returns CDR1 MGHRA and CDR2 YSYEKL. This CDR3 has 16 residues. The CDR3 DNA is TGCGCCAGCAGCCAAGATCCCAGGGTCGGGTTGTATGGCTACACCTTC. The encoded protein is CASSQDPRVGLYGYTF.

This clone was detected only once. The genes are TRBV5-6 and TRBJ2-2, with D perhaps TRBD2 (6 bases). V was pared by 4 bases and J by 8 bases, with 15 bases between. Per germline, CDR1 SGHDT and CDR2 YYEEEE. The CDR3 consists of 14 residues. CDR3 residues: CASSPHGGLGELFF. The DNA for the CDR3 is TGTGCCAGCAGCCCTCACGGGGGTCTTGGGGAGCTGTTTTTT.

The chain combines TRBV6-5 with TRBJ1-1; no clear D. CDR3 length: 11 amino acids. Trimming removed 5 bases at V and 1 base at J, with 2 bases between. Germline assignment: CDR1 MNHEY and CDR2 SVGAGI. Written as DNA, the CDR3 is TGTGCCAGCAGTAGGAACACTGAAGCTTTCTTT. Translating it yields CASSRNTEAFF.

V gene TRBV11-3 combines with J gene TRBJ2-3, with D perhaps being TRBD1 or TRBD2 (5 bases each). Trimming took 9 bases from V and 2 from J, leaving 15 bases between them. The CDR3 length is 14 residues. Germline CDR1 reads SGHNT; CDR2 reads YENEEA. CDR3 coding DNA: TGTGCCAGTAAAAGGGGAGCCGTCACAGATACGCAGTATTTT. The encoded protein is CASKRGAVTDTQYF. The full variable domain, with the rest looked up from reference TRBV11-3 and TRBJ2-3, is EAGVVQSPRYKIIEKKQPVAFWCNPISGHNTLYWYLQNLGQGPELLIRYENEEAVDDSQLPKDRFSAERLKGVDSTLKIQPAELGDSAVYLCASKRGAVTDTQYFGPGTRLTVL.

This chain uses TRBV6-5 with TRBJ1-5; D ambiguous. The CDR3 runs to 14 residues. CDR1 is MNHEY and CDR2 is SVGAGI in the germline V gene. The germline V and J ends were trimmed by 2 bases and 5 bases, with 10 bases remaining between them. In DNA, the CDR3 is TGTGCCAGCAGTTACGCAATGATCGATCAGCCCCAGCATTTT. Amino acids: CASSYAMIDQPQHF.

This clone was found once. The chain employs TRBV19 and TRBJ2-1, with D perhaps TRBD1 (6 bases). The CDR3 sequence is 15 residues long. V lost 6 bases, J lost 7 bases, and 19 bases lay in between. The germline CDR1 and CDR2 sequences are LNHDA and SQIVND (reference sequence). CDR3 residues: CASSQRLPGENEQFF. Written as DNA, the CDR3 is TGTGCCAGTAGCCAAAGACTACCAGGGGAAAATGAGCAGTTCTTC.

CDR3 amino acids: CASSIRTGGGNSPLHF. CDR3 nucleotides: TGTGCCAGTAGTATCAGGACAGGGGGCGGTAATTCACCCCTCCACTTT. The rearrangement uses TRBV19 and TRBJ1-6, with 11 bases aligning to TRBD1. The CDR3 consists of 16 residues. V lost 3 bases, J lost 6 bases, and 4 bases stayed unmatched. Per germline, CDR1 LNHDA and CDR2 SQIVND (reference sequence).

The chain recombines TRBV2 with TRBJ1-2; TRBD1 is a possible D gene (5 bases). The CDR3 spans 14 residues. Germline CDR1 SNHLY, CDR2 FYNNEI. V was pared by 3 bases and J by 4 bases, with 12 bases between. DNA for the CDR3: TGTGCCAGCAGTGACCATTCACAGGCCTATGGCTACACCTTC. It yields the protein CASSDHSQAYGYTF.